These 3 T cell receptor beta chains came from one sample sequenced in a study of T cells expressing NK-cell markers. TCRdb re-called the 5' RACE reads; one entry per CDR3 protein, DNA not given. This table holds some 600,000 distinct CDR3 sequences. Sequencing input: blood T cells: a sorted CD56 or NKG2C T cell subset, CD4+ or CD8+ T cells, or bulk PBMC T cells (not recorded which). These receptors all come from a man aged 18-30 years in good health.

V usage is TRBV10-2 and J usage is TRBJ2-5; TCRdb selects TRBD1, and the lack of DNA leaves this call unchecked. Germline V gene lookup returns CDR1 WSHSY and CDR2 SAAADI. The CDR3 length is 13 residues. CDR3: CASTSGGQETQYF.

The chain combines TRBV10-3 with TRBJ1-5. Per the germline V gene, CDR1 is ENHRY and CDR2 is SYGVKD. This CDR3 is 17 amino acids long. This CDR3 reads CAISESSFSNSNQPQHF.

The rearrangement joins TRBV5-6 to TRBJ2-1; TCRdb names TRBD1, which stays unverified in the absence of DNA. From germline, CDR1 is SGHDT and CDR2 YYEEEE. This CDR3 is 17 amino acids long. Here the CDR3 reads CASSPGVWGALANEQFF.